The 24 T cell receptor beta chains below were found in one sample sequenced in a study of blood T cell repertoires in COVID-19. TCRdb's table, derived via immunoSEQ multiplex PCR, lists solely in-frame clones and lacks some. The repertoire consists of about 170,000 clones, with 87% occurring once and the leading ten covering less than 1.5%. Sample: PBMCs or T cells enriched from blood (not recorded which). The receptors were sampled from a human donor with acute COVID-19. The donor label of this sample is uncertain.

The chain has TRBV5-1 and TRBJ1-3, with D hard to call. CDR3 size: 14 residues. V was trimmed by 2 bases and J by 6 bases, leaving 12 bases between them. CDR1 and CDR2 (germline): SGHRS, YFSETQ. CDR3 region: CASSLPEEENTIYF. CDR3 sequence (DNA): TGCGCCAGCAGCTTACCAGAGGAAGAAAACACCATATATTTT.

Concerning this clone: The same CDR3 arises from other DNA sequences in this sample as well. This chain joins TRBV5-1 and TRBJ2-1; 11 bases match TRBD2. This CDR3 has 16 residues. In germline, CDR1 is SGHRS, CDR2 YFSETQ. V was pared by 0 bases and J by 3 bases, with 2 bases of the junction left unmatched. For the CDR3, the DNA is TGCGCCAGCAGCTTGGTAGGGACTAGCGGCTACAATGAGCAGTTCTTC. Translation gives CASSLVGTSGYNEQFF.

This rearrangement joins TRBV5-5 to TRBJ1-2; 10 bases are shared with TRBD1. Germline-derived CDR1 and CDR2 are SGHKS and YYEKEE (reference sequence). The V gene end was trimmed by 5 bases and the J gene end by 0 bases; junction bases not matched to a gene: 13. The CDR3 runs to 18 residues. The CDR3 nucleotides are TGTGCCAGCAGTCAGACCGGGACAGGGGCCATTGCTAACTATGGCTACACCTTC. It codes for CASSQTGTGAIANYGYTF.

The CDR3 region is CASSFSAGSSYEQYF. Here the CDR3 DNA reads TGTGCCAGCAGCTTTAGTGCGGGGAGCTCCTACGAGCAGTACTTC. The rearrangement uses TRBV5-4 and TRBJ2-7, with D perhaps matching TRBD2 (6 bases). V was cut by 2 bases and J by 0 bases, with 12 bases left in between. This CDR3 comprises 15 residues. Germline V gene data show CDR1 as SGHNT and CDR2 as YYREEE (reference sequence).

The chain links TRBV28 to TRBJ1-1; D perhaps matches TRBD1 (6 bases). The CDR3 covers 15 residues. Deletions cut 5 bases from V and 6 bases from J, with 19 bases between. Looked up from germline, CDR1 is MDHEN and CDR2 is SYDVKM. The CDR3: CASSTTGNFRSEAFF. In nucleotides, the CDR3 is TGTGCCAGCAGTACTACAGGGAACTTCAGGTCTGAAGCTTTCTTT.

The CDR3 protein is CASSYIRRSSSYNEQFF. CDR3 DNA: TGTGCCAGCAGTTACATTCGGAGATCTAGCTCCTACAATGAGCAGTTCTTC. The chain has TRBV6-2 or TRBV6-3 and TRBJ2-1; the D is unclear. This CDR3 region has 17 residues. Germline V gene data show CDR1 as MNHEY and CDR2 as SVGEGT. V was clipped by 2 bases and J by 0 bases, with 14 bases between them.

This clone is a singleton in its sample. The chain links TRBV27 to TRBJ1-5; 10 positions match TRBD1. This CDR3 has 16 residues. From germline, CDR1 is MNHEY and CDR2 SMNVEV (reference sequence). Trimming at V came to 5 bases and at J to 3 bases, leaving 7 bases not matched to a gene. As DNA, the CDR3 is TGTGCCAGCAGTCCTACCGGGACAGGGGACAATCAGCCCCAGCATTTT. As protein: CASSPTGTGDNQPQHF.

The chain couples TRBV9 to TRBJ1-4; D is undetermined. Germline V CDR1 and CDR2: SGDLS, YYNGEE. V was trimmed by 3 bases and J by 7 bases, leaving 13 bases between them. The CDR3 sequence is 14 residues long. CDR3 coding DNA: TGTGCCAGCAGCGCTCAGGTTGTCCCTGAAAAACTGTTTTTT. As protein: CASSAQVVPEKLFF.

About this clone itself: The same CDR3 arises from other DNA sequences in this sample as well. The chain joins TRBV9 to TRBJ2-5, with TRBD1 matching over 10 bases. Germline-derived CDR1 and CDR2 are SGDLS and YYNGEE. V was pared by 2 bases and J by 5 bases, with 3 bases of the junction left unmatched. The CDR3 has 14 residues. The CDR3 loop reads CASSVGQGGETQYF. As DNA, the CDR3 is TGTGCCAGCAGCGTCGGACAGGGGGGCGAGACCCAGTACTTC.

V and J are TRBV12-3 or TRBV12-4 and TRBJ1-5; D not certain. Deletions cut 10 bases from V and 4 bases from J, with 14 bases between. This CDR3 contains 13 residues. In DNA form, the CDR3 reads TGTGCCACGAGCCCCCACCGGAATCAGCCCCAGCATTTT. It codes for CATSPHRNQPQHF.

The V call is TRBV4-2, the J call TRBJ1-4, with 11 bases that match TRBD1. This CDR3 has 17 residues. J was trimmed by 7 bases and V by 4 bases; bases with no gene match: 11. CDR1 is LGHNA, CDR2 YNFKEQ, per germline. This CDR3 reads CASSRTGGVLGGEKLFF. The CDR3 bases are TGTGCCAGCAGCCGGACAGGGGGCGTGTTGGGTGGTGAAAAACTGTTTTTT.

The chain links TRBV7-8 to TRBJ1-3, with 9 bases fitting TRBD1. The ends lost 7 bases at V and 4 bases at J; junction bases unmatched: 5. CDR3 length: 14 amino acids. Germline V CDR1 and CDR2: SGHVS, FQNEAQ. The CDR3 DNA follows: TGTGCCAGCACCCGGGACAGGGCCGGAAACACCATATATTTT. This gives the protein CASTRDRAGNTIYF.

The chain couples TRBV3-1 (or the pseudogene TRBV3-2) to TRBJ2-5; 11 bases align to TRBD1. The CDR3 has 16 amino acids. The V gene end was trimmed by 1 base and the J gene end by 1 base; junction bases not matched to a gene: 2. Per the germline V gene, CDR1 is LGHDT and CDR2 is YNNKEL (reference sequence). This chain's CDR3 is CASSQGGTGGQETQYF. The CDR3, as DNA: TGTGCCAGCAGCCAAGGTGGGACAGGGGGCCAAGAGACCCAGTACTTC.

This chain connects TRBV27 to TRBJ2-1; D uncertain. CDR1 is MNHEY and CDR2 is SMNVEV in the germline V gene (reference sequence). The V end was cut by 6 bases, the J end by 3 bases, with 6 bases between. There are 12 residues in the CDR3. The CDR3 DNA is TGTGCCAGCAGAAACGGCTACAATGAGCAGTTCTTC. The encoded protein is CASRNGYNEQFF.

The chain uses TRBV2 and TRBJ1-1; 8 positions match TRBD1. The V and J ends lost 3 bases and 8 bases, in that order; junction bases with no gene match: 8. The germline gives CDR1 SNHLY, CDR2 FYNNEI. The CDR3 has 14 residues. DNA of the CDR3: TGTGCCAGCAGTGACCTAGGACAGGGCCCAGAAGCTTTCTTT. Protein sequence: CASSDLGQGPEAFF.

The genes are TRBV7-8 and TRBJ1-1; 9 bases fit TRBD1. The CDR3 consists of 15 residues. Unmatched junction bases numbered 2, after V lost 0 bases and J lost 3 bases. Germline values: CDR1 SGHVS, CDR2 FQNEAQ. CDR3 DNA sequence: TGTGCCAGCAGCTTAGCCTGGACAGGGGACACTGAAGCTTTCTTT. This gives the protein CASSLAWTGDTEAFF.

This chain links TRBV6-2 or TRBV6-3 with TRBJ2-7, with 7 bases identical to TRBD1. The CDR3 has 16 amino acids. V was pared by 4 bases and J by 6 bases, with 15 bases of the junction left unmatched. Germline CDR1 is MNHEY and CDR2 is SVGEGT. The CDR3 sequence is CASSFTYRDSRREQYF. The CDR3 nucleotides are TGTGCCAGCAGTTTCACCTACCGGGACAGCCGACGCGAGCAGTACTTC.

The rearrangement joins TRBV18 to TRBJ1-6, with 8 bases lining up with TRBD1. CDR3 length equals 13 residues. CDR1 and CDR2 (germline): KGHSH, LQKENI. Losses at the gene ends were 8 bases for V and 10 bases for J; bases not matched to a gene: 7. The CDR3 is CASAGQGESPLHF. In nucleotides, the CDR3 is TGTGCCAGCGCCGGACAGGGAGAGTCACCCCTCCACTTT.

The chain recombines TRBV27 with TRBJ2-5, with TRBD2 as a possible D gene (6 bases). Trimming took off 0 bases at V and 4 bases at J, with 12 bases between the two ends. Germline V gives CDR1 MNHEY, CDR2 SMNVEV (reference sequence). This CDR3 is 15 amino acids long. Written as DNA, the CDR3 is TGTGCCAGCAGTTTATCAATCCGGGGAGGAGAGACCCAGTACTTC. It specifies CASSLSIRGGETQYF.

This clone was seen a few times. Additional DNA sequences in this sample encode the identical CDR3. The chain combines TRBV7-2 with TRBJ1-5; D is unclear. Trimming removed 5 bases at V and 4 bases at J, with 9 bases between. In germline, CDR1 is SGHTA, CDR2 FQGNSA. CDR3 size: 13 residues. This chain's CDR3 is CASSQRGNQPQHF. CDR3 coding DNA: TGTGCCAGCAGCCAAAGAGGGAATCAGCCCCAGCATTTT.

The chain recombines TRBV6-5 with TRBJ2-3, with D perhaps matching TRBD2 (6 bases). CDR3 length equals 14 residues. The germline V gene encodes CDR1 MNHEY and CDR2 SVGAGI. CDR3 loop: CASGLEISTDTQYF. CDR3 in DNA: TGTGCGAGCGGGCTCGAGATTAGCACAGATACGCAGTATTTT.

The chain recombines TRBV14 with TRBJ1-2; 7 bases align to TRBD1. The CDR3 consists of 13 residues. Germline V gives CDR1 SGHDN, CDR2 FVKESK. V lost 2 bases, J lost 8 bases, and 5 bases stayed unmatched. CDR3 nucleotides: TGTGCCAGCAGCCAACGACAGGGTAACGGCTACACCTTC. It codes for CASSQRQGNGYTF.

The chain recombines TRBV6-2 or TRBV6-3 with TRBJ1-5, with a weak D call TRBD1 (5 bases). The germline CDR1 and CDR2 sequences are MNHEY and SVGEGT. V was shortened by 4 bases and J by 4 bases, with 11 bases between the two germline ends. The CDR3 extends over 14 amino acids. The CDR3 spells CASSSGGENQPQHF. CDR3 coding DNA: TGTGCCAGCAGTTCTGGGGGGGAGAATCAGCCCCAGCATTTT.

The chain recombines TRBV27 with TRBJ2-3, with 9 bases that match TRBD1. The germline CDR1 and CDR2 sequences are MNHEY and SMNVEV (reference sequence). The CDR3 totals 16 residues. Trimming took 2 bases from V and 6 from J; bases not matched to a gene: 9. The DNA of the CDR3 is TGTGCCAGCAGTTTAGAACAGGGGGCGCCGTGGGATACGCAGTATTTT. This translates into CASSLEQGAPWDTQYF.